Listed below are T cell receptor beta chains from one sample, sequenced in a study of neurological immune-mediated disorders. TCRdb reprocessed the 5' RACE reads with MiXCR, giving one entry per CDR3 protein. This table has around 70,000 distinct CDR3 sequences, around 5% appearing once. The specimen was PBMCs. The receptor set was obtained from a man aged 18 to 30 with multiple sclerosis. CDR3s include the opening cysteine and the closing phenylalanine or tryptophan. Each record gives: clone size, D gene, J gene, V gene, CDR3 length, CDR3 protein, CDR3 DNA. A D gene is named only where the DNA matches it firmly. For some rows the clone size is stated as once, few or many, or as a class when expanded; others skip it.

>many|-|TRBJ2-7|TRBV9|11
CASSPHYEQYF
TGTGCCAGCAGCCCTCACTACGAGCAGTACTTC
>few|-|TRBJ1-6|TRBV12-3/TRBV12-4|12
CASSFGGSPLNF
TGTGCCAGCAGTTTTGGCGGGTCACCCCTCAACTTT
>many|-|TRBJ1-2|TRBV25-1|9
CASPLSYTF
TGTGCCAGCCCTCTCAGCTACACCTTC
>many|-|TRBJ2-3|TRBV20-1|15
CSARDTAAITDTQYF
TGCAGTGCTAGAGATACAGCGGCTATCACAGATACGCAGTATTTT
>many|TRBD2|TRBJ2-4|TRBV7-9|15
CASSLAGGAKNIQYF
TGTGCCAGCAGCCTAGCGGGGGGAGCCAAAAACATTCAGTACTTC
>many|TRBD2|TRBJ2-3|TRBV20-1|17
CSATGTSGGAWVDTQYF
TGCAGTGCTACCGGGACTAGCGGGGGGGCCTGGGTAGATACGCAGTATTTT
>many|TRBD1|TRBJ1-1|TRBV7-3|14
CASSPGQGNTEAFF
TGTGCCAGCAGCCCCGGACAGGGAAATACTGAAGCTTTCTTT
>few|-|TRBJ1-2|TRBV6-2/TRBV6-3|12
CASSFQLYGYTF
TGTGCCAGCAGTTTTCAACTATATGGCTACACCTTC
>many|TRBD1|TRBJ1-5|TRBV20-1|14
CSARVGGANQPQHF
TGCAGTGCTAGAGTAGGGGGCGCGAATCAGCCCCAGCATTTT
>many|-|TRBJ1-2|TRBV24-1|14
CATNPGHSNYGYTF
TGTGCCACCAACCCGGGCCATTCTAACTATGGCTACACCTTC
>many|TRBD2|TRBJ2-1|TRBV29-1|13
CSVLAGGNNEQFF
TGCAGCGTCCTAGCGGGGGGGAACAATGAGCAGTTCTTC
>many|-|TRBJ2-1|TRBV24-1|14
CATSEGQVENEQFF
TGTGCCACCAGTGAAGGGCAGGTTGAGAATGAGCAGTTCTTC
>few|-|TRBJ1-1|TRBV19|14
CASSMGGLNTEAFF
TGTGCCAGTAGTATGGGAGGGCTGAACACTGAAGCTTTCTTT
>many|-|TRBJ1-5|TRBV7-2|15
CASSTGLRSNQPQHF
TGTGCCAGCAGTACAGGGTTGAGGAGCAATCAGCCCCAGCATTTT
>many|-|TRBJ2-1|TRBV10-3|11
CAISLRGEQFF
TGTGCCATCAGTCTAAGAGGTGAGCAGTTCTTC
>many|-|TRBJ2-1|TRBV12-3/TRBV12-4|13
CASSLNRWNEQFF
TGTGCCAGCAGTTTAAACCGTTGGAATGAGCAGTTCTTC
>many|TRBD1|TRBJ1-4|TRBV7-2|14
CASSQDRVGEKLFF
TGTGCCAGCAGCCAGGACAGGGTCGGAGAAAAACTGTTTTTT
>many|-|TRBJ2-4|TRBV5-6|16
CASSWSLPGAKNIQYF
TGTGCCAGCAGTTGGTCTCTCCCGGGGGCCAAAAACATTCAGTACTTC
>many|-|TRBJ1-1|TRBV7-3|16
CASSLTPPGLNTEAFF
TGTGCCAGCAGCTTAACCCCCCCCGGGCTGAACACTGAAGCTTTCTTT
>-|TRBD1|TRBJ1-6|TRBV9|14
CASGLGQGDSPLNF
TGTGCCAGCGGCCTGGGACAGGGGGACTCACCCCTCAACTTT
>many|-|TRBJ2-1|TRBV4-2|16
CASSQPLMGSRNEQFF
TGTGCCAGCAGCCAACCACTGATGGGGTCGCGGAATGAGCAGTTCTTC
>many|-|TRBJ1-5|TRBV2|11
CASSEGWPQHF
TGTGCCAGCAGTGAGGGGTGGCCCCAGCATTTT
>few|-|TRBJ2-7|TRBV6-1|11
CASRRAYEQYF
TGTGCCAGCAGAAGGGCCTACGAGCAGTACTTC
>many|-|TRBJ1-2|TRBV10-3|12
CAIGAAVYGYTF
TGTGCCATCGGGGCTGCTGTCTATGGCTACACCTTC
>few|-|TRBJ2-6|TRBV20-1|14
CSARGGSGAKVLTF
TGCAGTGCTAGGGGGGGTTCTGGGGCCAAAGTCCTGACTTTC